The clone carrying this TCR beta chain appeared a few times. The antigen remains undetermined. These data originate in a study of Graves' ophthalmopathy and Graves' hyperthyroidism. Regarding the study as a whole: Most thyroid-expanded clonotypes exceeding 0.001 frequency were also found in blood. Sensitivity of approximately 88% and specificity of around 80% were achieved when a 13-signature model separated ophthalmopathy from stable hyperthyroidism.

Among the exclusions were patients with other autoimmune diseases, uncontrolled infections, pregnancy or lactation. For repertoire sequencing, the TCR beta CDR3 regions were amplified from RNA transcripts. RT-PCR in the first round used HTBI primers; a second-round multiplex PCR followed. One entry per CDR3 protein, called by TCRdb with MiXCR from the multiplex PCR reads. The profile shows over 650,000 distinct CDR3 sequences, just over 40% of them singletons. The sequencing input was peripheral blood. This TCR was sampled from an adult man with Graves' ophthalmopathy.

The CDR3 loop is CASSTMGDLFGYTF. DNA for the CDR3: TGTGCCAGCAGCACTATGGGAGATCTCTTTGGCTACACCTTC. The V call is TRBV11-3, the J call TRBJ1-2; D is undetermined. V lost 5 bases and J 7 bases, leaving 17 bases between the germline ends. Germline V gene sequence: CDR1 SGHNT, CDR2 YENEEA. This CDR3 comprises 14 residues. The variable domain in full, completed from reference TRBV11-3 and TRBJ1-2, reads EAGVVQSPRYKIIEKKQPVAFWCNPISGHNTLYWYLQNLGQGPELLIRYENEEAVDDSQLPKDRFSAERLKGVDSTLKIQPAELGDSAVYLCASSTMGDLFGYTFGSGTRLTVV.